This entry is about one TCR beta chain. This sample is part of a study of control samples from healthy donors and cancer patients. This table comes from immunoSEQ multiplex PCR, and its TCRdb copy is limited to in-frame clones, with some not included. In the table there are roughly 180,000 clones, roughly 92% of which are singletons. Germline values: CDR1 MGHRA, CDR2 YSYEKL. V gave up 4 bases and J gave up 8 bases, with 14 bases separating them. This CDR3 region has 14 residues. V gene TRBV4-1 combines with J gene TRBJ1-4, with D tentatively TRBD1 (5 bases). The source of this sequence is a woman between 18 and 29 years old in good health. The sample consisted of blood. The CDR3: CASSPSRVDEKLFF. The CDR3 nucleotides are TGCGCCAGCAGCCCCTCCAGGGTAGACGAAAAACTGTTTTTT.